This TCR beta chain is drawn from a study of T cell responses to AZD1222 COVID-19 vaccine. Repertoires were generated with immunoSEQ multiplex PCR, while TCRdb's copy carries only in-frame clones and drops some. The repertoire holds 140,000 or so clones, around 90% seen once, with roughly 2% in the top ten. In germline, CDR1 is LNHDA, CDR2 SQIVND (reference sequence). The CDR3 length is 16 residues. The ends were cut back, 3 bases at V and 0 bases at J, with 9 bases in the middle. The sequencing here drew on peripheral blood, taken on day 0 of AZD1222 vaccination. The chain uses TRBV19 and TRBJ1-6, with D possibly matching TRBD1 (5 bases). The receptor's source is an adult in good health. The CDR3 spells CASSIGTNSYNSPLHF. CDR3 in DNA: TGTGCCAGTAGTATCGGGACGAACTCCTATAATTCACCCCTCCACTTT.